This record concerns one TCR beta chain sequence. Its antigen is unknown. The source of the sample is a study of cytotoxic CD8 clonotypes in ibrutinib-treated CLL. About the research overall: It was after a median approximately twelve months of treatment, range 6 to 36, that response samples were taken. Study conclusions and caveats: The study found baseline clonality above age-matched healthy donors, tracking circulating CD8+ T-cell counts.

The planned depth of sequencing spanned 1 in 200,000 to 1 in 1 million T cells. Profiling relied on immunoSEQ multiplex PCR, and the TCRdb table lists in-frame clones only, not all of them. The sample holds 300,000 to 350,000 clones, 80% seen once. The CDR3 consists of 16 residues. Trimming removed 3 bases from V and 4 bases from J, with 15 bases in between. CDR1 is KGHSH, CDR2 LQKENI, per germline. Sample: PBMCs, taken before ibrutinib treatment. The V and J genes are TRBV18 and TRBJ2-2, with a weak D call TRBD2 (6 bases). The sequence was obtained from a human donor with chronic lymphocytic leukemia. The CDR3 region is CASSPQPGRSTGELFF. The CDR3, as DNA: TGTGCCAGCTCACCTCAGCCAGGGAGGAGCACCGGGGAGCTGTTTTTT.